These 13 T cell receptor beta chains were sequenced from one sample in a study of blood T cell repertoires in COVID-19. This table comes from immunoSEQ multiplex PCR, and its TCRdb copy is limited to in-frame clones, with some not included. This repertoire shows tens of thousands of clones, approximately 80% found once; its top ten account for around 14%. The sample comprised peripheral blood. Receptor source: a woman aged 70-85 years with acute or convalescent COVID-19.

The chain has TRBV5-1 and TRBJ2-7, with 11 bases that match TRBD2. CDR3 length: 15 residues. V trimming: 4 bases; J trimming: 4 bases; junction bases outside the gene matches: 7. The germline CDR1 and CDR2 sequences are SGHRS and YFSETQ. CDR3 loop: CASSVGSSGGYEQYF. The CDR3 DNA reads TGCGCCAGCAGCGTGGGGTCTAGCGGGGGGTACGAGCAGTACTTC.

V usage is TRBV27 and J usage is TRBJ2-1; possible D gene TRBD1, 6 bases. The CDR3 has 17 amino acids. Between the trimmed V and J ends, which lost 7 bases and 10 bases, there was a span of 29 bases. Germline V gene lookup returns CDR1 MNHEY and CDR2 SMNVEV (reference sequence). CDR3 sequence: CASIRPPTGHPRSEQFF. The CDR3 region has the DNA TGTGCCAGCATTCGCCCCCCGACGGGACACCCCCGGTCGGAGCAGTTCTTC.

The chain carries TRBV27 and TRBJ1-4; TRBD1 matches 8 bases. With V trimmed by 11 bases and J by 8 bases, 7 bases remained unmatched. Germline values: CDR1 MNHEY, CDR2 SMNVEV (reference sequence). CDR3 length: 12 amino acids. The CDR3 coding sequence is TGTGCCGTCCGACAGGGGAACGAAAAACTGTTTTTT. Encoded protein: CAVRQGNEKLFF.

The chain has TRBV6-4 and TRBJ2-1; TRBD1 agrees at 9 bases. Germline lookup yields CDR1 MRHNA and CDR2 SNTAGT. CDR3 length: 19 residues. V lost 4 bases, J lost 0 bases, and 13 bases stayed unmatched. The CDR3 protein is CASSVPGQGERGSYNEQFF. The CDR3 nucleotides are TGTGCCAGCAGTGTCCCGGGACAGGGAGAAAGGGGCTCCTACAATGAGCAGTTCTTC.

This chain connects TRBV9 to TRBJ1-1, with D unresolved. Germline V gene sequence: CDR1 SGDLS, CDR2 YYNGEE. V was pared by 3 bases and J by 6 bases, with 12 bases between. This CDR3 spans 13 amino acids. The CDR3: CASSGATVSEAFF. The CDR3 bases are TGTGCCAGCAGCGGGGCGACGGTCTCTGAAGCTTTCTTT.

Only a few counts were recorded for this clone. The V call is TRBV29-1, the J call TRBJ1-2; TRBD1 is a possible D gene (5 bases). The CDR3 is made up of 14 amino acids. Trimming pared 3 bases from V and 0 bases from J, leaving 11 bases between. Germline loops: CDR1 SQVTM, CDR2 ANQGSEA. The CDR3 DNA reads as TGCAGCGTTGATGTGGGGGGATCTAACTATGGCTACACCTTC. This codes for CSVDVGGSNYGYTF.

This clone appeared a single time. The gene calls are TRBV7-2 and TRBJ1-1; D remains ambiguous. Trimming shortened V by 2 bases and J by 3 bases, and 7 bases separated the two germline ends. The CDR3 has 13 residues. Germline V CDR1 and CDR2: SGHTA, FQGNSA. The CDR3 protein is CASSLQEDTEAFF. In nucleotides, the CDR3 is TGTGCCAGCAGCTTACAGGAGGACACTGAAGCTTTCTTT.

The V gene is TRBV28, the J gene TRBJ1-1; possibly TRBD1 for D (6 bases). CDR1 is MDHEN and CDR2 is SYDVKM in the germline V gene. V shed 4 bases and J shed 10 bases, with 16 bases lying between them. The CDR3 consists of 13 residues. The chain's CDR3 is CASSSDRLVVAFF. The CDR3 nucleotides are TGTGCCAGCAGTTCCGACAGGTTGGTGGTAGCTTTCTTT.

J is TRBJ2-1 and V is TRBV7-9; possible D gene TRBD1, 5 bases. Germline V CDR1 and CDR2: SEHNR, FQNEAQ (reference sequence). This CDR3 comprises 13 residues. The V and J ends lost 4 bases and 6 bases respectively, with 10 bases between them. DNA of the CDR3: TGTGCCAGCAGCTCCCTGGGGCGCAATGAGCAGTTCTTC. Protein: CASSSLGRNEQFF.

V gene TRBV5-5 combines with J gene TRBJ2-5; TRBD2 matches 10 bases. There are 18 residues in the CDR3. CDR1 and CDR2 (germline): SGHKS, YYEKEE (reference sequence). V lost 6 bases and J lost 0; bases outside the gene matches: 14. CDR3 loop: CASTSGSSGGQYQETQYF. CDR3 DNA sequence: TGTGCCAGCACCAGCGGATCTAGCGGGGGCCAATACCAAGAGACCCAGTACTTC.

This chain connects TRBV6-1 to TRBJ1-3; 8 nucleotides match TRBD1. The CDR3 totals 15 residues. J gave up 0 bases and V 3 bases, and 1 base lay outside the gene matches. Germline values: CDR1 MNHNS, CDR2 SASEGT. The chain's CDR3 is CASSDTGGSGNTIYF. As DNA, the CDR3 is TGTGCCAGCAGTGACACAGGGGGCTCTGGAAACACCATATATTTT.

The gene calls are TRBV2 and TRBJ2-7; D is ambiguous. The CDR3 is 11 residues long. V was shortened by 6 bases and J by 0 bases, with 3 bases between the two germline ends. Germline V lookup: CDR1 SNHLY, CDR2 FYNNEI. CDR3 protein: CASSLSYEQYF. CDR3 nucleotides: TGTGCCAGCAGCCTCTCCTACGAGCAGTACTTC.

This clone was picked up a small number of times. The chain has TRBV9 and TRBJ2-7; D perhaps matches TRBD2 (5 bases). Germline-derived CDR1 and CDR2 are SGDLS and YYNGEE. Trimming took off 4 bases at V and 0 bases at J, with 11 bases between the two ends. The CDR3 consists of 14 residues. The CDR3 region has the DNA TGTGCCAGCAGCCTGCGGGTTAGCTCCTACGAGCAGTACTTC. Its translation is CASSLRVSSYEQYF.